This TCR beta chain emerged from a study of blood T cell repertoires in COVID-19. At the level of the study: Sites across the United States, Italy and Spain contributed samples from acute and convalescent COVID-19. The analysed material was cDNA or gDNA that came from T cells, B-cell-depleted T cells, or PBMCs.

The junction had 11 bases not matched to a gene; V was cut back by 6 bases and J by 2 bases. CDR1 is SNHLY and CDR2 is FYNNEI in the germline V gene. This CDR3 is 19 amino acids long. Original processing notes: Cell counts per sample came from amplifying reference gene primers. Method: immunoSEQ multiplex PCR; TCRdb's copy keeps in-frame clones and lacks some. The V and J calls and clone size were taken over from that table, and D and trimming were inferred from the DNA. Altogether some 40,000 clones are present, 75% to 90% being singletons, with the ten largest covering roughly a tenth. Sequencing was carried out using peripheral blood. The receptor was isolated from a human donor in a cohort sampled during active COVID-19. The V call is TRBV2, the J call TRBJ2-1; 15 bases agree with TRBD2. The CDR3 region is CASRIGLAGGYKTYNEQFF. The CDR3 DNA sequence: TGTGCCAGCAGAATCGGACTAGCGGGAGGGTACAAAACCTACAATGAGCAGTTCTTC.